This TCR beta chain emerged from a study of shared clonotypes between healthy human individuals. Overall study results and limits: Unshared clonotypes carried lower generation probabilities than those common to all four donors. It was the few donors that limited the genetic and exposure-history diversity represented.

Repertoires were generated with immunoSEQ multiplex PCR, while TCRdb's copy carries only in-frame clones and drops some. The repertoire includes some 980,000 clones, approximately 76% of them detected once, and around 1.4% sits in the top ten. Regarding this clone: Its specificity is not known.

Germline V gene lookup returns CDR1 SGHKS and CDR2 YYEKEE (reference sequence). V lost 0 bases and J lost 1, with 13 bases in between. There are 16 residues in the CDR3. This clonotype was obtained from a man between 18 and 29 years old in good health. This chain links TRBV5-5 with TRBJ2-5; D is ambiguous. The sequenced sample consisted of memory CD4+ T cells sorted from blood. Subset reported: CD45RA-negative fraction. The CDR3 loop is CASSLASWASQETQYF. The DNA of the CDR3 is TGTGCCAGCAGCTTGGCCTCGTGGGCTAGCCAAGAGACCCAGTACTTC.